This TCR beta chain was observed in a study of cytomegalovirus exposure and HLA in healthy donors. Profiling relied on immunoSEQ multiplex PCR, and the TCRdb table lists in-frame clones only, not all of them. The profile shows roughly 86,000 clones, less than 96% of them singletons. Only one count was recorded for this clone. As yet, its antigen is unknown. V was pared by 7 bases and J by 7 bases, with 17 bases between. CDR1 SGHTA and CDR2 FQGNSA come from the germline V gene. This CDR3 is built from 13 residues. Study-wide results and caveats: Listed as cytomegalovirus-associated were 150 to 200 TCR beta chains. The dataset shows that most TCR sequences were rare, while some public TCRs occurred in many donors. In vitro experiments confirmed that three CMV-associated chains were specific for CMV antigens.

V usage is TRBV7-2 and J usage is TRBJ2-7; a possible D gene is TRBD2 (5 bases). The specimen sequenced was PBMCs. The source of this sequence is a young man in good health and CMV-seropositive. CDR3 in DNA: TGTGCCAGCACCGGCGGGCCTCTTTTGGAGCAGTACTTC. It is translated as CASTGGPLLEQYF. The variable domain in full, completed from reference TRBV7-2 and TRBJ2-7, reads GAGVSQSPSNKVTEKGKDVELRCDPISGHTALYWYRQSLGQGLEFLIYFQGNSAPDKSGLPSDRFSAERTGGSVSTLTIQRTQQEDSAVYLCASTGGPLLEQYFGPGTRLTVT.